What follows is one T cell receptor beta chain and its context. This entry comes from a study of CXCR3-negative and CXCR3-positive naive CD8 T cells. Germline assignment: CDR1 DFQATT and CDR2 SNEGSKA (reference sequence). CDR3 size: 16 residues. The libraries of TRB cDNA were prepared using 5' RACE with UMI labels. TCRdb re-called the 5' RACE reads and catalogs CDR3 proteins one per entry, DNA excluded. The sample has some 130,000 distinct CDR3 sequences. The rearrangement links TRBV20-1 to TRBJ1-2; TCRdb designates TRBD1, a call that cannot be tested without DNA. The material sequenced was naive CXCR3- CD8+ T cells from blood. Subset in this sample: CD45RO-CCR7+CD27+CD95- naive CD8+ T cells lacking CXCR3 (TNR3-). The TCR sequence derives from a human donor in good health. Some clones in this sample may be carry-over from other donors' samples. CDR3 amino acids: CSARLPTTGHGYGYTF.